This entry is about one TCR beta chain. These data belong to a study of blood T cell repertoires in COVID-19. The data were produced by immunoSEQ multiplex PCR, yet TCRdb's version contains in-frame clones alone and is incomplete. The repertoire holds roughly 400,000 clones, with about 90% as singletons. Participants had their cohort set by participant-reported clinical history. The germline V and J ends were trimmed by 7 bases and 0 bases, with 12 bases remaining between them. Germline V CDR1 and CDR2: LNHDA, SQIVND (reference sequence). CDR3 length: 14 amino acids. This receptor was obtained from a woman between 25 and 40 years old who had recovered from COVID-19. Sequences were obtained from PBMCs or T cells enriched from blood (not recorded which). V gene TRBV19 combines with J gene TRBJ1-1; D gene unclear. DNA for the CDR3: TGTGCCAGTACATTTTCGCAGGTGAACACTGAAGCTTTCTTT. Encoded protein: CASTFSQVNTEAFF.